The T cell receptor (beta chain) under discussion was sequenced for a study of control samples from healthy donors and cancer patients. Here immunoSEQ multiplex PCR was the method, and the copy in TCRdb shows in-frame clones only, minus some. The data contain around 82,000 clones, about 90% of them singletons. The CDR3 sequence is 15 residues long. Per the germline V gene, CDR1 is LNHDA and CDR2 is SQIVND (reference sequence). V dropped 1 base and J dropped 4 bases, with 13 bases sitting between them. This clone has only a few counts. The sequenced sample consisted of blood. The rearrangement joins TRBV19 to TRBJ1-1; D gene unclear. The receptor was derived from a man between 45 and 60 years old in good health. CDR3 DNA: TGTGCCAGTAGTATAGGGGAGTTCTTCGGCACTGAAGCTTTCTTT. Its protein product is CASSIGEFFGTEAFF. The full variable domain, with the rest looked up from reference TRBV19 and TRBJ1-1, is DGGITQSPKYLFRKEGQNVTLSCEQNLNHDAMYWYRQDPGQGLRLIYYSQIVNDFQKGDIAEGYSVSREKKESFPLTVTSAQKNPTAFYLCASSIGEFFGTEAFFGQGTRLTVV.